The 25 T cell receptor beta chains reported below all come from one sample, sequenced in a study of graft-versus-host responses after intestinal transplantation. TCRdb keeps only in-frame clones here, not all; method: immunoSEQ multiplex PCR. The repertoire consists of approximately 70,000 clones, with just under 95% occurring once and the leading ten covering about 6.9%. The sample consisted of bone marrow, taken nearly 750 days after intestinal transplantation. The receptor set was obtained from a human patient who received an intestinal transplant, so some T cells may come from the graft donor.

The chain employs TRBV2 and TRBJ2-7; D remains unclear. CDR3 length: 13 residues. In germline, CDR1 is SNHLY, CDR2 FYNNEI. V was pared by 6 bases and J by 1 base, with 10 bases between. The CDR3 region is CASRYVRSYEQYF. As DNA, the CDR3 is TGTGCCAGCAGGTACGTCAGATCCTACGAGCAGTACTTC.

The CDR3 loop reads CASSLSGGTDTQYF. Here the CDR3 DNA reads TGTGCCAGCAGCTTATCCGGTGGCACAGATACGCAGTATTTT. The chain links TRBV7-6 to TRBJ2-3; no clear D. V gave up 2 bases and J gave up 1 base, with 7 bases separating them. Germline V gene sequence: CDR1 SGHVS, CDR2 FNYEAQ. The length of the CDR3 is 14 residues. The whole variable domain, remainder taken from reference TRBV7-6 and TRBJ2-3, is GAGVSQSPRYKVTKRGQDVALRCDPISGHVSLYWYRQALGQGPEFLTYFNYEAQQDKSGLPNDRFSAERPEGSISTLTIQRTEQRDSAMYRCASSLSGGTDTQYFGPGTRLTVL.

The rearrangement joins TRBV13 to TRBJ2-1; no firm D call. Germline CDR1 reads PRHDT; CDR2 reads FYEKMQ (reference sequence). The CDR3 totals 12 residues. The V and J ends lost 5 bases and 8 bases respectively, with 10 bases between them. The CDR3 reads CASSPPADEQFF. In DNA form, the CDR3 reads TGTGCCAGCAGCCCCCCGGCGGATGAGCAGTTCTTC.

The CDR3 here is CASSYRETQYF. CDR3 coding DNA: TGTGCCAGCAGTTACAGGGAGACCCAGTACTTC. V and J are TRBV6-5 and TRBJ2-5; D gene ambiguous. V was cut by 2 bases and J by 5 bases, with 3 bases left in between. Germline-derived CDR1 and CDR2 are MNHEY and SVGAGI. The CDR3 is 11 amino acids.

The chain joins TRBV4-1 to TRBJ1-5, with a tentative D call TRBD1 (6 bases). Trimming left V 0 bases short and J 2 bases short, with 8 bases between. CDR1 is MGHRA, CDR2 YSYEKL, per germline. This CDR3 contains 15 residues. CDR3 in DNA: TGCGCCAGCAGCCAAGATGAGGGGGGCAATCAGCCCCAGCATTTT. This encodes CASSQDEGGNQPQHF.

This clone has more than one count but fewer than ten. This rearrangement joins TRBV7-9 to TRBJ2-7; D ambiguous. Germline CDR1 is SEHNR and CDR2 is FQNEAQ (reference sequence). Between the trimmed V and J ends, which lost 10 bases and 1 base, there was a span of 14 bases. The CDR3 loop spans 13 amino acids. CDR3 bases: TGTGCCACGGCCAAGGGTCCATCCTACGAGCAGTACTTC. It specifies CATAKGPSYEQYF. The variable domain in full, completed from reference TRBV7-9 and TRBJ2-7, reads DTGVSQNPRHKITKRGQNVTFRCDPISEHNRLYWYRQTLGQGPEFLTYFQNEAQLEKSRLLSDRFSAERPKGSFSTLEIQRTEQGDSAMYLCATAKGPSYEQYFGPGTRLTVT.

DNA of the CDR3: TGTGCCAGCAGCCCGACGATAAGCACTGAAGCTTTCTTT. It yields the protein CASSPTISTEAFF. V usage is TRBV11-1 and J usage is TRBJ1-1; D is unclear. The CDR3 is 13 residues long. Germline CDR1 SGHAT, CDR2 FQDESV (reference sequence). V was shortened by 5 bases and J by 4 bases, with 11 bases between the two germline ends.

The CDR3 reads CASSGAYSYNEQFF. CDR3 nucleotides: TGTGCCAGCAGCGGCGCTTATTCCTACAATGAGCAGTTCTTC. The chain has TRBV14 and TRBJ2-1; D remains unclear. V lost 5 bases, J lost 1 base, and 9 bases lay in between. Per germline, CDR1 SGHDN and CDR2 FVKESK. CDR3 length equals 14 residues.

CDR3 amino acids: CASSRGGATEAFF. The CDR3 DNA reads as TGTGCCAGCAGCAGAGGAGGGGCCACTGAAGCTTTCTTT. This chain connects TRBV9 to TRBJ1-1; D is perhaps TRBD1 (5 bases). V dropped 4 bases and J dropped 4 bases, with 11 bases sitting between them. The CDR3 consists of 13 residues. CDR1 and CDR2 from the germline V gene are SGDLS and YYNGEE.

This chain links TRBV5-4 with TRBJ1-2; TRBD1 is a possible D gene (5 bases). There are 16 residues in the CDR3. Germline V gives CDR1 SGHNT, CDR2 YYREEE (reference sequence). Trimming took off 3 bases at V and 7 bases at J, with 22 bases between the two ends. As DNA, the CDR3 is TGTGCCAGCAGCTCCCGGGACTCGTCCGGCGAGAGTGGCTACACCTTC. Amino acid sequence: CASSSRDSSGESGYTF.

The rearrangement uses TRBV21-1 and TRBJ1-6; the tabulated D call, TRBD1, remains unverified against the DNA. TRBV21-1 represents a pseudogene. The CDR3 covers 14 residues. This CDR3 is CASIPGLRGSPLHF. As DNA, the CDR3 is TGTGCCAGCATCCCAGGGTTGCGAGGATCACCCCTCCACTTT.

This rearrangement joins TRBV9 to TRBJ2-1; 7 nucleotides match TRBD2. Germline loops: CDR1 SGDLS, CDR2 YYNGEE. Unmatched junction bases numbered 9, after V lost 6 bases and J lost 0 bases. This CDR3 region has 16 residues. The CDR3 loop reads CASNYSGRTSYNEQFF. CDR3 coding DNA: TGTGCCAGCAACTACTCCGGGAGGACCTCCTACAATGAGCAGTTCTTC.

The CDR3: CASSLSPNEQFF. The CDR3, as DNA: TGTGCCAGCAGCTTAAGCCCCAATGAGCAGTTCTTC. The chain recombines TRBV7-3 with TRBJ2-1; D is unclear. V gave up 1 base and J gave up 6 bases, with 4 bases separating them. The CDR3 is 12 amino acids. The germline V gene encodes CDR1 SGHTA and CDR2 FQGTGA.

This chain joins TRBV10-3 and TRBJ2-2, with TRBD1 as a possible D gene (5 bases). Trimming left V 7 bases short and J 5 bases short, with 20 bases between. The CDR3 loop spans 16 amino acids. From germline, CDR1 is ENHRY and CDR2 SYGVKD. The DNA for the CDR3 is TGTGCCATCAACTCACAAGGGCAGGGAATTACCGGGGAGCTGTTTTTT. This codes for CAINSQGQGITGELFF.

This sequence joins TRBV10-2 and TRBJ1-1; D call uncertain. The CDR3 is made up of 12 amino acids. The germline CDR1 and CDR2 sequences are WSHSY and SAAADI. V was clipped by 0 bases and J by 6 bases, with 5 bases between them. The CDR3 loop reads CASSESWAEAFF. As DNA, the CDR3 is TGCGCCAGCAGTGAGTCGTGGGCTGAAGCTTTCTTT.

The chain recombines TRBV5-1 with TRBJ2-5; D possibly matches TRBD1 or TRBD2 (5 bases each). CDR3 size: 14 residues. Germline V gene sequence: CDR1 SGHRS, CDR2 YFSETQ. Trimming stripped 3 bases from V and 4 bases from J, with 13 bases between. CDR3 in amino acids: CASSSPGTAETQYF. CDR3 coding DNA: TGCGCCAGCAGCTCCCCAGGGACGGCAGAGACCCAGTACTTC.

The chain carries TRBV6-6 and TRBJ2-7, with D unresolved. The CDR3 extends over 11 amino acids. Trimming pared 2 bases from V and 3 bases from J, leaving 2 bases between. CDR1 and CDR2 from the germline V gene are MNHNY and SVGAGI (reference sequence). The CDR3 DNA reads TGTGCCAGCAGTTACCGCTACGAGCAGTACTTC. This gives the protein CASSYRYEQYF.

The rearrangement links TRBV7-9 to TRBJ2-1, with D hard to call. Germline V gene sequence: CDR1 SEHNR, CDR2 FQNEAQ (reference sequence). Trimming removed 4 bases at V and 10 bases at J, with 14 bases between. The CDR3 has 13 residues. The CDR3 loop reads CASSYPGGIEQFF. The CDR3 bases are TGTGCCAGCAGCTACCCGGGCGGTATCGAGCAGTTCTTC.

This chain connects TRBV10-3 to TRBJ1-1, with D hard to call. Germline CDR1 and CDR2: ENHRY and SYGVKD. The CDR3 loop spans 12 amino acids. Trimming pared 7 bases from V and 4 bases from J, leaving 10 bases between. The CDR3 region has the DNA TGTGCCATCAATGCGGATGGCACTGAAGCTTTCTTT. This codes for CAINADGTEAFF.

The chain joins TRBV6-1 to TRBJ1-1; D gene ambiguous. Trimming removed 5 bases at V and 3 bases at J, with 4 bases between. The germline CDR1 and CDR2 sequences are MNHNS and SASEGT. CDR3 size: 11 residues. CDR3 sequence reads: CASSRDTEAFF. The DNA of the CDR3 is TGTGCCAGCAGTAGGGACACTGAAGCTTTCTTT.

This clone is a singleton in its sample. A junction end diverges from the germline sequence, so it may reflect a read error. V usage is TRBV5-6 and J usage is TRBJ2-1, with 8 bases matching TRBD2. CDR3 length: 14 amino acids. Germline lookup yields CDR1 SGHDT and CDR2 YYEEEE. The CDR3 sequence is CASSLEGRGGVSIF. For the CDR3, the DNA is TGTGCCAGCAGCTTGGAAGGACGGGGGGGGGTCTCGATCTTC.

J is TRBJ2-1 and V is TRBV6-6; D is uncertain. This CDR3 contains 13 residues. V lost 1 base to trimming and J lost 7 bases, with 8 bases between them. Germline lookup yields CDR1 MNHNY and CDR2 SVGAGI (reference sequence). In DNA form, the CDR3 reads TGTGCCAGCAGTTACTTCTGGACGAATGAGCAGTTCTTC. It is translated as CASSYFWTNEQFF.

The CDR3 region has the DNA TGTGCCATCAGTGAGTCGGGACAGGACCATTTGTACTTC. Translation: CAISESGQDHLYF. The chain recombines TRBV10-3 with TRBJ2-7, with TRBD1 identical over 8 bases. Germline V gene lookup returns CDR1 ENHRY and CDR2 SYGVKD. Trimming took 0 bases from V and 12 from J; bases not matched to a gene: 7. The CDR3 covers 13 residues.

This clone came up once. The gene calls are TRBV28 and TRBJ2-1; 7 bases match TRBD2. The CDR3 runs to 16 residues. Germline V lookup: CDR1 MDHEN, CDR2 SYDVKM. The junction had 6 bases not matched to a gene; V was cut back by 4 bases and J by 0 bases. CDR3 DNA: TGTGCCAGCAGTTCCCGGACTAGAAGCTCCTACAATGAGCAGTTCTTC. It specifies CASSSRTRSSYNEQFF.

The V gene is TRBV28, the J gene TRBJ2-6, with unresolved D. The CDR3 sequence is 21 residues long. Germline V lookup: CDR1 MDHEN, CDR2 SYDVKM. Trimming pared 1 base from V and 0 bases from J, leaving 22 bases between. The CDR3 sequence: CASSLYGSGSKKSSGANVLTF. Here the CDR3 DNA reads TGTGCCAGCAGTTTATACGGCTCCGGGTCTAAGAAAAGCTCTGGGGCCAACGTCCTGACTTTC. Variable domain in full (rest from reference TRBV28 and TRBJ2-6): DVKVTQSSRYLVKRTGEKVFLECVQDMDHENMFWYRQDPGLGLRLIYFSYDVKMKEKGDIPEGYSVSREKKERFSLILESASTNQTSMYLCASSLYGSGSKKSSGANVLTFGAGSRLTVL.